Listed below are T cell receptor beta chains from one sample, sequenced in a study of shared clonotypes between healthy human individuals. Assay used: immunoSEQ multiplex PCR; TCRdb lists only in-frame clones, some missing. The profile shows more than 2 million clones, about 94% of them singletons. The sample comprised naive CD8+ T cells sorted from blood. Receptors originate from a young man in good health. CDR3s include the opening cysteine and the closing phenylalanine or tryptophan. D genes are given only for firm matches. Size is stated for part of the rows, as once, few or many counts, or as a class when the clone is expanded.

v_gene: TRBV9; d_gene: -; j_gene: TRBJ1-5; abundance: -; CDR3nt: TGTGCCAGCAGCGCCGAGAATCAGCCCCAGCATTTT; CDR3aa: CASSAENQPQHF
v_gene: TRBV11-2; d_gene: TRBD1; j_gene: TRBJ2-1; abundance: once; CDR3nt: TGTGCCAGCAGCTTCGACAGGGATGAGCAGTTCTTC; CDR3aa: CASSFDRDEQFF
v_gene: TRBV10-2; d_gene: -; j_gene: TRBJ2-7; abundance: -; CDR3nt: TGCGCCAGCTCTGACTTGACGAGCTACGAGCAGTACTTC; CDR3aa: CASSDLTSYEQYF
v_gene: TRBV10-3; d_gene: TRBD1; j_gene: TRBJ2-2; abundance: few; CDR3nt: TGTGCCATCAGTTACTACGGGACAGCGAACACCGGGGAGCTGTTTTTT; CDR3aa: CAISYYGTANTGELFF
v_gene: TRBV6-5; d_gene: -; j_gene: TRBJ1-2; abundance: -; CDR3nt: TGTGCCAGCAGACAGGGCGGGAACTATGGCTACACCTTC; CDR3aa: CASRQGGNYGYTF
v_gene: TRBV6-6; d_gene: -; j_gene: TRBJ1-4; abundance: -; CDR3nt: TGTGCCACCCAACCCCTCCTTAATGAAAAACTGTTTTTT; CDR3aa: CATQPLLNEKLFF
v_gene: TRBV5-1; d_gene: -; j_gene: TRBJ2-7; abundance: once; CDR3nt: TGCGCCAGCAGCTTGTCTAGCACCAACTACGAGCAGTACTTC; CDR3aa: CASSLSSTNYEQYF
v_gene: TRBV4-3; d_gene: TRBD2; j_gene: TRBJ2-1; abundance: -; CDR3nt: TGCGCCAGCAGCCAAGAGGTCCCTAGCGGCATCAATGAGCAGTTCTTC; CDR3aa: CASSQEVPSGINEQFF
v_gene: TRBV23-1; d_gene: -; j_gene: TRBJ2-2; abundance: -; CDR3nt: TGCGCCAGCAGTCAATTGTTGGGGGCCGGGGAGCTGTTTTTT; CDR3aa: CASSQLLGAGELFF
v_gene: TRBV6-5; d_gene: -; j_gene: TRBJ1-4; abundance: -; CDR3nt: TGTGCCAGCAGTTACGGAGGGACTAATGAAAAACTGTTTTTT; CDR3aa: CASSYGGTNEKLFF
v_gene: TRBV4-3; d_gene: -; j_gene: TRBJ2-7; abundance: -; CDR3nt: TGCGCCAGCAGCCAAGAGAGGGCCGACTCCTCCTACGAGCAGTACTTC; CDR3aa: CASSQERADSSYEQYF
v_gene: TRBV29-1; d_gene: TRBD2; j_gene: TRBJ2-1; abundance: -; CDR3nt: TGCAGCGGTTCTAGCGGGGGGGATTCTACAATGAAGCAGTTCTTC; CDR3aa: CSGSSGGDSTMKQFF
v_gene: TRBV9; d_gene: TRBD2; j_gene: TRBJ2-7; abundance: -; CDR3nt: TGTGCCAGCAGCGTAGCAGCGGGAGTAACCTACGAGCAGTACTTC; CDR3aa: CASSVAAGVTYEQYF
v_gene: TRBV2; d_gene: TRBD1; j_gene: TRBJ1-1; abundance: -; CDR3nt: TGTGCCAGCAGTGAAACAGGGGAGGACACTGAAGCTTTCTTT; CDR3aa: CASSETGEDTEAFF
v_gene: TRBV19; d_gene: TRBD2; j_gene: TRBJ2-1; abundance: -; CDR3nt: TGTGCCAGTAGTCTAGCGGGGGGGACTTTGAATGAGCAGTTCTTC; CDR3aa: CASSLAGGTLNEQFF
v_gene: TRBV7-8; d_gene: -; j_gene: TRBJ2-3; abundance: -; CDR3nt: TGTGCCAGCACCCAGGGAGTGGATACGCAGTATTTT; CDR3aa: CASTQGVDTQYF
v_gene: TRBV11-2; d_gene: -; j_gene: TRBJ2-7; abundance: -; CDR3nt: TGTGCCAGCAGCTTCGGCAGGGATCTCTCCTACGAGCAGTACTTC; CDR3aa: CASSFGRDLSYEQYF
v_gene: TRBV4-3; d_gene: -; j_gene: TRBJ2-5; abundance: -; CDR3nt: TGCGCCAGCAGCCAAGATGTTGGCTTCGAAGAGACCCAGTACTTC; CDR3aa: CASSQDVGFEETQYF
v_gene: TRBV19; d_gene: -; j_gene: TRBJ1-1; abundance: -; CDR3nt: TGTGCCAGTAGTACCCGACAGGCCAATGAAGCTTTCTTT; CDR3aa: CASSTRQANEAFF
v_gene: TRBV6-5; d_gene: -; j_gene: TRBJ1-2; abundance: -; CDR3nt: TGTGCCAGCAGTTACACCGTAGAGGCAAACTATGGCTACACCTTC; CDR3aa: CASSYTVEANYGYTF
v_gene: TRBV29-1; d_gene: -; j_gene: TRBJ1-1; abundance: -; CDR3nt: TGCAGCGTTGAACCTTTGGACAGTCCGAACACTGAAGCTTTCTTT; CDR3aa: CSVEPLDSPNTEAFF
v_gene: TRBV27; d_gene: TRBD2; j_gene: TRBJ2-1; abundance: -; CDR3nt: TGTGCCAGCAGTGTAGCGGGACTGCGAGGAGCATACAATGAGCAGTTCTTC; CDR3aa: CASSVAGLRGAYNEQFF
v_gene: TRBV5-4; d_gene: -; j_gene: TRBJ1-4; abundance: -; CDR3nt: TGTGCCAGCAGCTCGGGGCCTCTCGGGGAAAAACTGTTTTTT; CDR3aa: CASSSGPLGEKLFF
v_gene: TRBV11-3; d_gene: TRBD2; j_gene: TRBJ2-7; abundance: once; CDR3nt: TGTGCCAGCAGCTTAGCGGGGGGAGCAAACTACGAGCAGTACTTC; CDR3aa: CASSLAGGANYEQYF
v_gene: TRBV4-3; d_gene: TRBD1; j_gene: TRBJ2-3; abundance: -; CDR3nt: TGCGCCAGCAGCCCCGGGACAGGCTTCACAGATACGCAGTATTTT; CDR3aa: CASSPGTGFTDTQYF
v_gene: TRBV9; d_gene: -; j_gene: TRBJ2-2; abundance: -; CDR3nt: TGTGCCAGCAACCCTGGTAACACCGGGGAGCTGTTTTTT; CDR3aa: CASNPGNTGELFF
v_gene: TRBV25-1; d_gene: -; j_gene: TRBJ2-2; abundance: -; CDR3nt: TGTGCCAGCAGGGGCACAACCGGGGAGCTGTTTTTT; CDR3aa: CASRGTTGELFF
v_gene: TRBV5-1; d_gene: TRBD1; j_gene: TRBJ2-5; abundance: -; CDR3nt: TGCGCCAGCAGCTTGGGCGGCGCCGGGACAGGGCTCGAGACCCAGTACTTC; CDR3aa: CASSLGGAGTGLETQYF
v_gene: TRBV7-9; d_gene: TRBD1; j_gene: TRBJ1-1; abundance: -; CDR3nt: TGTGCCAGCAGCCAATCGGGACAGGGTAAGAGAGGGAACACTGAAGCTTTCTTT; CDR3aa: CASSQSGQGKRGNTEAFF
v_gene: TRBV9; d_gene: TRBD1; j_gene: TRBJ2-2; abundance: -; CDR3nt: TGTGCCAGCAGCGGTAGGACAGGGGCGACTACCGGGGAGCTGTTTTTT; CDR3aa: CASSGRTGATTGELFF
v_gene: TRBV13; d_gene: -; j_gene: TRBJ2-3; abundance: -; CDR3nt: TGTGCCAGCAGCCGTCCCCCCACAGATACGCAGTATTTT; CDR3aa: CASSRPPTDTQYF
v_gene: TRBV7-6; d_gene: TRBD2; j_gene: TRBJ2-1; abundance: -; CDR3nt: TGTGCCAGCAGCCCCACTAGCGGCTCCTACAATGAGCAGTTCTTC; CDR3aa: CASSPTSGSYNEQFF
v_gene: TRBV4-1; d_gene: -; j_gene: TRBJ2-7; abundance: -; CDR3nt: TGCGCCAGCAGCCTCCTTGGGGGAGTGGAACTCTCCTACGAGCAGTACTTC; CDR3aa: CASSLLGGVELSYEQYF
v_gene: TRBV6-5; d_gene: TRBD1; j_gene: TRBJ1-2; abundance: -; CDR3nt: TGTGCCAGCAGTCCGACCGGGACAGGGGGCGGCTACACCTTC; CDR3aa: CASSPTGTGGGYTF
v_gene: TRBV10-3; d_gene: -; j_gene: TRBJ1-2; abundance: -; CDR3nt: TGTGCCATCAGTGAGGAAATTACTAACTATGGCTACACCTTC; CDR3aa: CAISEEITNYGYTF
v_gene: TRBV7-2; d_gene: -; j_gene: TRBJ2-5; abundance: -; CDR3nt: TGTGCCAGCAGCCTTGATGGGGAAGAGACCCAGTACTTC; CDR3aa: CASSLDGEETQYF
v_gene: TRBV4-1; d_gene: -; j_gene: TRBJ1-2; abundance: -; CDR3nt: TGCGCCAGCAGCCAACGGGGCGCGACGGATGGCTACACCTTC; CDR3aa: CASSQRGATDGYTF
v_gene: TRBV28; d_gene: -; j_gene: TRBJ2-2; abundance: -; CDR3nt: TGTGCCAGCAGCCCAGACAGGCCTAGGGACACCGGGGAGCTGTTTTTT; CDR3aa: CASSPDRPRDTGELFF
v_gene: TRBV27; d_gene: TRBD2; j_gene: TRBJ2-7; abundance: -; CDR3nt: TGTGCCAGCAGTTTAGAAGCGGGGTCCTACGAGCAGTACTTC; CDR3aa: CASSLEAGSYEQYF
v_gene: TRBV2; d_gene: -; j_gene: TRBJ2-1; abundance: -; CDR3nt: TGTGCCAGCAGTGAAACCGGGACAAGCTACAATGAGCAGTTCTTC; CDR3aa: CASSETGTSYNEQFF
v_gene: TRBV6-1; d_gene: -; j_gene: TRBJ2-1; abundance: -; CDR3nt: TGTGCCAGCAGTGAAAACACCGGGGTGTCCTACAATGAGCAGTTCTTC; CDR3aa: CASSENTGVSYNEQFF
v_gene: TRBV29-1; d_gene: -; j_gene: TRBJ1-2; abundance: -; CDR3nt: TGCAGCGTTGAGGGCAGGGACTATGGCTACACCTTC; CDR3aa: CSVEGRDYGYTF
v_gene: TRBV7-9; d_gene: -; j_gene: TRBJ1-4; abundance: once; CDR3nt: TGTGCCAGCAGCTCCGATCCTGAAAAACTGTTTTTT; CDR3aa: CASSSDPEKLFF
v_gene: TRBV6-5; d_gene: -; j_gene: TRBJ1-6; abundance: -; CDR3nt: TGTGCCAGCAGTTACGGATCAGGCGGTTCACCCCTCCACTTT; CDR3aa: CASSYGSGGSPLHF
v_gene: TRBV19; d_gene: -; j_gene: TRBJ2-2; abundance: -; CDR3nt: TGTGCCAGTAGTATAGGGGCAGGGTCCGGGGAGCTGTTTTTT; CDR3aa: CASSIGAGSGELFF
v_gene: TRBV13; d_gene: -; j_gene: TRBJ2-2; abundance: -; CDR3nt: TGTGCCAGCAGCCCGGGACAAACGAACACCGGGGAGCTGTTTTTT; CDR3aa: CASSPGQTNTGELFF
v_gene: TRBV21-1; d_gene: -; j_gene: TRBJ1-5; abundance: -; CDR3nt: TGTGCCAGCAGCACCCAGACGTCCGGACAGGGCCCTCAGCCCCAGCATTTT; CDR3aa: CASSTQTSGQGPQPQHF
v_gene: TRBV2; d_gene: -; j_gene: TRBJ2-7; abundance: -; CDR3nt: TGTGCCAGCAGTGAAACGAGTTTAGTGGGGAGCTCCTACGAGCAGTACTTC; CDR3aa: CASSETSLVGSSYEQYF
v_gene: TRBV25-1; d_gene: -; j_gene: TRBJ2-2; abundance: -; CDR3nt: TGTGCCAGCAGTGTAACAGGGCGAACCGGGGAGCTGTTTTTT; CDR3aa: CASSVTGRTGELFF
v_gene: TRBV7-6; d_gene: -; j_gene: TRBJ2-1; abundance: -; CDR3nt: TGTGCCAGCAGCCCCCTAACGGGGCCGGTAGATAATGAGCAGTTCTTC; CDR3aa: CASSPLTGPVDNEQFF
v_gene: TRBV5-8; d_gene: -; j_gene: TRBJ2-7; abundance: -; CDR3nt: TGTGCCAGCAGCTTGGAACTAGCTACTTACGAGCAGTACTTC; CDR3aa: CASSLELATYEQYF
v_gene: TRBV15; d_gene: -; j_gene: TRBJ2-3; abundance: -; CDR3nt: TGTGCCACCACCGTAGGGGGGGAAGATACGCAGTATTTT; CDR3aa: CATTVGGEDTQYF
v_gene: TRBV7-9; d_gene: TRBD1; j_gene: TRBJ1-6; abundance: -; CDR3nt: TGTGCCAGCGATGAGGGACAGGGCTATAATTCACCCCTCCACTTT; CDR3aa: CASDEGQGYNSPLHF
v_gene: TRBV2; d_gene: -; j_gene: TRBJ2-1; abundance: -; CDR3nt: TGTGCCAGCCTACCACGGGATTACAATGAGCAGTTCTTC; CDR3aa: CASLPRDYNEQFF